A single sample is the source of the 2 T cell receptor beta chains below, sequenced in a study of blood T cell repertoires in COVID-19. Assay: immunoSEQ multiplex PCR; the TCRdb copy retains only in-frame clones and omits some. The data show tens of thousands of clones, around nine tenths seen once. Input material: peripheral blood. The receptors were sampled from a man aged 60-69 years with active COVID-19.

This chain uses TRBV11-2 with TRBJ2-7; D may be TRBD2 (5 bases). The length of the CDR3 is 14 residues. The germline V gene has CDR1 SGHAT and CDR2 FQNNGV. Trimming shortened V by 1 base and J by 6 bases, and 13 bases separated the two germline ends. Here the CDR3 reads CASSLGGRSGEQYF. The CDR3 DNA sequence: TGTGCCAGCAGCTTAGGCGGGCGTTCAGGCGAGCAGTACTTC.

The genes are TRBV30 and TRBJ2-7, with 14 bases identical to TRBD2. V was clipped by 5 bases and J by 6 bases; unmatched bases: 21. Germline lookup yields CDR1 GTSNPN and CDR2 SVGIG (reference sequence). The CDR3 has 19 amino acids. The chain's CDR3 is CAWEDRSGTSGSPSGEQYF. DNA for the CDR3: TGTGCCTGGGAGGACAGATCCGGGACTAGCGGGAGCCCCTCTGGCGAGCAGTACTTC.